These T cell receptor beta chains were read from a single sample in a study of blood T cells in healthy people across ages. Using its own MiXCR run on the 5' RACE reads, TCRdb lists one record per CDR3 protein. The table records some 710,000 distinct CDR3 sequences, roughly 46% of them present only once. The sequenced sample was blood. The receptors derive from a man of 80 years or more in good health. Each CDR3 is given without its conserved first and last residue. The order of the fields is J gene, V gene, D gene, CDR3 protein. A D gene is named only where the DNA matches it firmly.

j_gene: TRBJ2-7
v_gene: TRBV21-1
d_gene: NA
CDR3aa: ASTTGPYEQY

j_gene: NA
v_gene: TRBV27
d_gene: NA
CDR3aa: ASRMRGGETQY

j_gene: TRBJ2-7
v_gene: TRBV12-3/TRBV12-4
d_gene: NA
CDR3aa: ASSSGSFSYEQY

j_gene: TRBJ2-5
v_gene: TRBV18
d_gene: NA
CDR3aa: ASSPQARGQETQY

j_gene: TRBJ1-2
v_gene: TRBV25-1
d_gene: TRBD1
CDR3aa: ASSEFGDSANYGYT

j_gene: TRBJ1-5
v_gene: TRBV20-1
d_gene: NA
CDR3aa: SAVETVLNQPQH

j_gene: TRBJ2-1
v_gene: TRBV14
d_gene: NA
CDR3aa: ASSQVLASNEQF

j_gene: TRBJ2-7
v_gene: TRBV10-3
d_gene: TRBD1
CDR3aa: AIRRDSREQY

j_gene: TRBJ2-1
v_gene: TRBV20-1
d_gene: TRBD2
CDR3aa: SARAHTGTSSVQF

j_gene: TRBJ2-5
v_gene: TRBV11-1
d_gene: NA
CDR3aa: ASSLDVGGPDNEQY

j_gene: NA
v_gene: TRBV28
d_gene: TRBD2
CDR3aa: ASSLIAGGSYNEQY

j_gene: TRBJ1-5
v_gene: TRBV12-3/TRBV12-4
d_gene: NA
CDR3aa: ASSRSRGNQPQH

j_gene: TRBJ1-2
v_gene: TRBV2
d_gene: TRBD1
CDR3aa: ASTGGRSYGYT

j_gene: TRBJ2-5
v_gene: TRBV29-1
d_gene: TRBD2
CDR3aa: SVILGLAGNEQY

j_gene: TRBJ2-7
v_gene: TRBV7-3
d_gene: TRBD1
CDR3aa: ASSSRTGVDEQY

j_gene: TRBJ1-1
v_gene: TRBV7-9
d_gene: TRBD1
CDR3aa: ASSWVDRVNTEAF